A selection of T cell receptor beta chains follows, all from one sample in a study of cytomegalovirus exposure and HLA in healthy donors. Measured with immunoSEQ multiplex PCR; TCRdb has only the in-frame clones, and not every one. This table has about 200,000 clones, roughly four fifths appearing once. Sample: PBMCs. All receptors come from a man younger than 35 in good health and CMV-seronegative. Each CDR3 is given with its conserved first and last residue. Fields, in order: CDR3 DNA, CDR3 protein, J gene, clone size, D gene, V gene. A D gene is named only where the DNA matches it firmly. Some rows mark clone size as missing; the rest say once, few, many or name a class of expanded clone.

DNA: TGCGCCAGCAGCCAAGATCGACAGGGGGAAGCTTTCTTT; CDR3: CASSQDRQGEAFF; J: TRBJ1-1; size: .; D: TRBD1; V: TRBV4-3
DNA: TGTGCCAGCAGGTATGACAAGGTGGCACGGCCCCAGCATTTT; CDR3: CASRYDKVARPQHF; J: TRBJ1-5; size: .; D: .; V: TRBV28
DNA: TGTGCCAGCGCAGCGGGCCTAGCTTTGGGGGAGCAGTTCTTC; CDR3: CASAAGLALGEQFF; J: TRBJ2-1; size: .; D: .; V: TRBV11-2
DNA: TGTGCCAGCAGCTTAGTAGGTTCGGACTCCCGGCCCGGGGAGCTGTTTTTT; CDR3: CASSLVGSDSRPGELFF; J: TRBJ2-2; size: .; D: .; V: TRBV11-3
DNA: TGCGCCAGCAGCCAGGGACAGGGGTCTCCCTACGAGCAGTACTTC; CDR3: CASSQGQGSPYEQYF; J: TRBJ2-7; size: .; D: TRBD1; V: TRBV4-1
DNA: TGCGCCAGCAGCCAAGATCTAGGGGCCCTGGAGTACTTC; CDR3: CASSQDLGALEYF; J: TRBJ2-4; size: .; D: .; V: TRBV4-3
DNA: TGCGCCAGCAGCCCCTTCCCCAGGGGAGCGGACTATGGCTACACCTTC; CDR3: CASSPFPRGADYGYTF; J: TRBJ1-2; size: .; D: .; V: TRBV5-1
DNA: TGCGCCAGTACCATGAGTGCAACTAATGAAAAACTGTTTTTT; CDR3: CASTMSATNEKLFF; J: TRBJ1-4; size: .; D: .; V: TRBV5-1
DNA: TGTGCCAGCAGTTTTGGCCGGGGAGCTTTCTTT; CDR3: CASSFGRGAFF; J: TRBJ1-1; size: .; D: .; V: TRBV28
DNA: TGTGCCAGTTCGGGAGTCGGGGGGAACTCCTACGAGCAGTACTTC; CDR3: CASSGVGGNSYEQYF; J: TRBJ2-7; size: .; D: TRBD2; V: TRBV27
DNA: TGTGCCAGCAGTTTATCGAGAGGGACAGTCAGTAATCAGCCCCAGCATTTT; CDR3: CASSLSRGTVSNQPQHF; J: TRBJ1-5; size: few; D: TRBD1; V: TRBV27
DNA: TGTGCCAGCAGCCGTACTAGCGGTAGCACAGATACGCAGTATTTT; CDR3: CASSRTSGSTDTQYF; J: TRBJ2-3; size: .; D: TRBD2; V: TRBV7-9
DNA: TGTGCCAGCAGCTTTCGACAGGGGGACGGCTACACCTTC; CDR3: CASSFRQGDGYTF; J: TRBJ1-2; size: .; D: TRBD1; V: TRBV7-6
DNA: TGTGCCAGCAGCAAAGCGCAATTGGGACAGTGGGGGCTTGTCTTC; CDR3: CASSKAQLGQWGLVF; J: TRBJ2-4; size: .; D: .; V: TRBV21-1
DNA: TGTGCCAGTAGTATGTCCGGGGGTACGGGCAATCAGCCCCAGCATTTT; CDR3: CASSMSGGTGNQPQHF; J: TRBJ1-5; size: .; D: .; V: TRBV19
DNA: TGTGCCTCCGGGGGAGTTACCTACGAGCAGTACTTC; CDR3: CASGGVTYEQYF; J: TRBJ2-7; size: .; D: .; V: TRBV2
DNA: TGTGCCAGCAGGAGGCTAGACAGGGAAAAACTGTTTTTT; CDR3: CASRRLDREKLFF; J: TRBJ1-4; size: .; D: .; V: TRBV28
DNA: TGTGCCAGCAGCCGTACCGGGACAGGGTATGGCTACACCTTC; CDR3: CASSRTGTGYGYTF; J: TRBJ1-2; size: .; D: TRBD1; V: TRBV4-2
DNA: TGTGCCAGCAGCTTAAATCGGGGCGGGGGATCGCCCCAGCATTTT; CDR3: CASSLNRGGGSPQHF; J: TRBJ1-5; size: .; D: .; V: TRBV7-2
DNA: TGTGCCAGCAGCCTACTAGCGGGGGGAGACACCGGGGAGCTGTTTTTT; CDR3: CASSLLAGGDTGELFF; J: TRBJ2-2; size: .; D: TRBD2; V: TRBV7-2
DNA: TGTGCCAGCAGTATAACAGGGGTAGGGGCGTATGAAAAACTGTTTTTT; CDR3: CASSITGVGAYEKLFF; J: TRBJ1-4; size: few; D: TRBD1; V: TRBV5-6
DNA: TGTGCCAGCAGGGGGACAGGGGATTCCTACGAGCAGTACTTC; CDR3: CASRGTGDSYEQYF; J: TRBJ2-7; size: few; D: TRBD1; V: TRBV5-6
DNA: TGTGCCAGCAGTTTATGGGGGACTAGCGGAGACACAGATACGCAGTATTTT; CDR3: CASSLWGTSGDTDTQYF; J: TRBJ2-3; size: .; D: TRBD2; V: TRBV28
DNA: TGTGCCAGCAGTTTATGGGCCACTGAAGCTTTCTTT; CDR3: CASSLWATEAFF; J: TRBJ1-1; size: .; D: .; V: TRBV28
DNA: TGTGCCAGCAGCGTCAGACACCTAGAGACCCAGTACTTC; CDR3: CASSVRHLETQYF; J: TRBJ2-5; size: .; D: .; V: TRBV7-8
DNA: TGTGCCAGCAGCCCTATGACAGGCCGTTTTAACTATGGCTACACCTTC; CDR3: CASSPMTGRFNYGYTF; J: TRBJ1-2; size: .; D: .; V: TRBV11-2
DNA: TGCGCCAGCAGCTTGTGGCCCGGGACTTCTAATGAAAAACTGTTTTTT; CDR3: CASSLWPGTSNEKLFF; J: TRBJ1-4; size: .; D: .; V: TRBV5-1
DNA: TGTGCCAGCAGTGAGACTAGCGGGGGAGAGACCCAGTACTTC; CDR3: CASSETSGGETQYF; J: TRBJ2-5; size: .; D: TRBD2; V: TRBV6-1
DNA: TGTGCCAGCAGTTACACAACTAGCGGGAGAAAGTACTTC; CDR3: CASSYTTSGRKYF; J: TRBJ2-7; size: few; D: TRBD2; V: TRBV6-5
DNA: TGCGCCAGCAGCCAAGATGTAGGCAGGGATAATGAAAAACTGTTTTTT; CDR3: CASSQDVGRDNEKLFF; J: TRBJ1-4; size: .; D: .; V: TRBV4-3
DNA: TGTGCCAGCAGTTTCAGGGTGGGGACTGAAGCTTTCTTT; CDR3: CASSFRVGTEAFF; J: TRBJ1-1; size: .; D: .; V: TRBV28
DNA: TGCGCCAGCAGCTCCGGGACTAGCGGTAGCACAGATACGCAGTATTTT; CDR3: CASSSGTSGSTDTQYF; J: TRBJ2-3; size: .; D: TRBD2; V: TRBV5-1
DNA: TGTGCCAGCAGCCAAGGGGGGGTTGGGTCCTACAATGAGCAGTTCTTC; CDR3: CASSQGGVGSYNEQFF; J: TRBJ2-1; size: .; D: .; V: TRBV5-4
DNA: TGTGCCAGCAGTCATTATTGGGGACAAGACACCGGGGAGCTGTTTTTT; CDR3: CASSHYWGQDTGELFF; J: TRBJ2-2; size: .; D: .; V: TRBV6-6
DNA: TGTGCCAGCAGTCTCCCTGGAGGCACTAATGAAAAACTGTTTTTT; CDR3: CASSLPGGTNEKLFF; J: TRBJ1-4; size: .; D: .; V: TRBV28
DNA: TGTGCCAGCAGCGTAGGTTTCCGAGAGACCCAGTACTTC; CDR3: CASSVGFRETQYF; J: TRBJ2-5; size: .; D: .; V: TRBV9
DNA: TGTGCCAGCTTTAACGGCGGACTAGCGGCCTACGAGCAGTACTTC; CDR3: CASFNGGLAAYEQYF; J: TRBJ2-7; size: few; D: TRBD2; V: TRBV6-1
DNA: TGTGCCAGCAGCCCCGGTGAACAGGGGGCTTCTGGCTACACCTTC; CDR3: CASSPGEQGASGYTF; J: TRBJ1-2; size: .; D: TRBD1; V: TRBV7-3
DNA: TGTGCCAGCAGTGGACTAGCGGGACATTCCGGGGAGCTGTTTTTT; CDR3: CASSGLAGHSGELFF; J: TRBJ2-2; size: .; D: TRBD2; V: TRBV25-1
DNA: TGTGCCAGCAGCTCTGGCAACTACAATGAGCAGTTCTTC; CDR3: CASSSGNYNEQFF; J: TRBJ2-1; size: .; D: .; V: TRBV11-3
DNA: TGTGCCAGCAGCTTAAGTGGGGCTTTCTCCTACGAGCAGTACTTC; CDR3: CASSLSGAFSYEQYF; J: TRBJ2-7; size: .; D: .; V: TRBV7-8
DNA: TGCGCCAGCACCGGGGGTGTCGTAGGGAATGAGCAGTTCTTC; CDR3: CASTGGVVGNEQFF; J: TRBJ2-1; size: .; D: .; V: TRBV5-1
DNA: TGCGCCAGCAGTGTTAGCGGGGCTTCCTACGAGCAGTACTTC; CDR3: CASSVSGASYEQYF; J: TRBJ2-7; size: .; D: TRBD2; V: TRBV10-1
DNA: TGTGCCAGTAGTATACAGGCGGGGGACCTAAGGCCCCAGCATTTT; CDR3: CASSIQAGDLRPQHF; J: TRBJ1-5; size: .; D: .; V: TRBV19
DNA: TGTGCTAGCACCCTAGAGGGGACAGGCCTCAACAATGAGCAGTTCTTC; CDR3: CASTLEGTGLNNEQFF; J: TRBJ2-1; size: .; D: TRBD1; V: TRBV7-7
DNA: TGTGCCAGCAGGGGGACAGGGGGCGGTCAGCCCCAGCATTTT; CDR3: CASRGTGGGQPQHF; J: TRBJ1-5; size: .; D: TRBD1; V: TRBV2